This T cell receptor beta chain was observed in a study of shared T cell receptors in the human thymus. Produced via immunoSEQ multiplex PCR; TCRdb's table is partial and in-frame only. The sample has about 710,000 clones; more than 75% are singletons. Trimming took 6 bases from V and 2 from J; bases not matched to a gene: 11. This CDR3 spans 16 amino acids. CDR1 is SGHVS, CDR2 FNYEAQ, per germline. The same sample was also studied in work on human thymus T cells.

Sequenced: thymocytes. This receptor was identified in a boy in the first two years of life with a congenital heart defect. This sequence joins TRBV7-6 and TRBJ2-3, with TRBD2 matching 7 bases. The CDR3 loop reads CASSAIKRGHTDTQYF. The CDR3 DNA is TGTGCCAGCAGTGCGATTAAGCGGGGTCACACAGATACGCAGTATTTT.